These T cell receptor beta chains were read from a single sample in a study of CD8+ T cells in alopecia areata. TCRdb keeps only in-frame clones here, not all; method: immunoSEQ multiplex PCR. The sample holds 75,000 to 100,000 clones, roughly two fifths seen once. The sequenced sample consisted of CD4+ T cells sorted from blood. Receptor source: a human donor with alopecia areata. Both conserved end residues are part of each CDR3. A D gene is named only where the DNA matches it firmly. Only some rows state a clone size, as once, few, many or a class for expanded clones.

D,size,J,V,DNA,CDR3
.,.,TRBJ2-3,TRBV6-6,TGTGCCAGCTCAGGGGAAGATACGCAGTATTTT,CASSGEDTQYF
TRBD1,once,TRBJ1-4,TRBV6-6,TGTGCCAGCAGTGACGGGACAGCTAATGAAAAACTGTTTTTT,CASSDGTANEKLFF
TRBD1,.,TRBJ2-1,TRBV29-1,TGCAGCGCGAAAAATAGGGACAGGGCCTACAATGAGCAGTTCTTC,CSAKNRDRAYNEQFF
.,.,TRBJ2-3,TRBV29-1,TGCAGCGTGGGGGCTTCCACTAGCACAGATACGCAGTATTTT,CSVGASTSTDTQYF
.,.,TRBJ2-5,TRBV29-1,TGCAGCGTCGGGGGCGGGCAAGAGACCCAGTACTTC,CSVGGGQETQYF
TRBD1,.,TRBJ2-7,TRBV29-1,TGCAGCGCTCGGACAGGGCTCCTAGTAAAGCAGTACTTC,CSARTGLLVKQYF
.,few,TRBJ2-3,TRBV30,TGTGCCTGGAGTGTACCTGGGGCAGATACGCAGTATTTT,CAWSVPGADTQYF
.,.,TRBJ2-3,TRBV29-1,TGCAGCGTTATCAGGGGCGGCACAGATACGCAGTATTTT,CSVIRGGTDTQYF
TRBD1,.,TRBJ1-6,TRBV30,TGCGGTCAACAGGACAGGACGAATTCACCCCTCCACTTT,CGQQDRTNSPLHF
TRBD2,few,TRBJ2-5,TRBV29-1,TGCAGCGTTGAAGGAAGGGGCGGGGGTGAGACCCAGTACTTC,CSVEGRGGGETQYF
TRBD2,.,TRBJ2-1,TRBV4-3,TGCGCCAGCAGCCTACTAGCGGGTAGTGAGCAGTTCTTC,CASSLLAGSEQFF
.,.,TRBJ2-5,TRBV4-3,TGCGCCAGCAGCCAAGATATCAGCCAAGAGACCCAGTACTTC,CASSQDISQETQYF
.,.,TRBJ2-5,TRBV2,TGTGCCAGCAGGTTAGCAGCAGAGACCCAGTACTTC,CASRLAAETQYF
.,.,TRBJ1-2,TRBV27,TGTGCCCCCAAGGTGTATGGCTACACCTTC,CAPKVYGYTF
.,few,TRBJ2-7,TRBV2,TGTGCCAGCAGTGAAGTCTACGAGCAGTACTTC,CASSEVYEQYF
.,few,TRBJ2-3,TRBV29-1,TGCAGCGTCCATATAGATACGCAGTATTTT,CSVHIDTQYF
TRBD1,few,TRBJ2-5,TRBV29-1,TGCAGCGACAAACAGGGGTCCCAAGAGACCCAGTACTTC,CSDKQGSQETQYF
.,.,TRBJ2-5,TRBV7-9,TGTGCCAGCAGCTTACCCGGGCAGACCCAGTACTTC,CASSLPGQTQYF
TRBD2,.,TRBJ2-1,TRBV4-1,TGCGCCAGCAGGAAGGGGCTAGCGGGGAGCTCCTACAATGAGCAGTTCTTC,CASRKGLAGSSYNEQFF
.,.,TRBJ2-7,TRBV29-1,TGCAGCGTCCGAGAGGGCTTAACCTACGAGCAGTACTTC,CSVREGLTYEQYF
.,.,TRBJ2-3,TRBV7-2,TGTGCCAGCAGCTTCCATGATACGCAGTATTTT,CASSFHDTQYF
.,.,TRBJ1-2,TRBV4-1,TGCGCCAGCAGCCATCCCCCCAAATCCCACTATGGCTACACCTTC,CASSHPPKSHYGYTF
.,.,TRBJ2-5,TRBV29-1,TGCAGCGTTGTTCTAGGAGGTGGTGGGCAAGAGACCCAGTACTTC,CSVVLGGGGQETQYF
.,few,TRBJ2-6,TRBV4-3,TGCGCCAGCAGCCGGGACACCCAGGCGTCTGGGGCCAACGTCCTGACTTTC,CASSRDTQASGANVLTF
.,.,TRBJ2-3,TRBV6-6,TGTGCCAGCAGTCGGGCGGATACGCAGTATTTT,CASSRADTQYF
.,.,TRBJ1-6,TRBV25-1,TGTGCCAGCAGTGAATCATGGCCCGAGGGTAATTCACCCCTCCACTTT,CASSESWPEGNSPLHF
TRBD1,few,TRBJ1-2,TRBV2,TGTGCCACCCGGACAGGATTAGGCTATGGCTACACCTTC,CATRTGLGYGYTF
.,.,TRBJ1-2,TRBV30,TGTGCCTGGACTACGGCAGCTATCGGCTACACCTTC,CAWTTAAIGYTF
.,few,TRBJ1-5,TRBV10-3,TGTGCCATCAGTGACAGGGGTGGCGATCAGCCCCAGCATTTT,CAISDRGGDQPQHF
TRBD2,medium-sized,TRBJ2-7,TRBV6-6,TGTGCCAGCAGTTTACCAACCGGGAGGGAGCAGTACTTC,CASSLPTGREQYF